These 2 T cell receptor beta chains were sequenced from one sample in a study of T cell clonality in common variable immunodeficiency. TCRdb keeps only in-frame clones here, not all; method: immunoSEQ multiplex PCR. This sample has 30,000 to 40,000 clones, each found more than once. Source material: peripheral blood mononuclear cells. The receptors shown here come from a person aged 18-69 years in good health.

This clone was observed a few times. The DNA ends 3 residues before the CDR3 does, and the rest of the CDR3 is filled in from the germline J gene. The gene calls are TRBV5-1 and TRBJ1-2; 11 bases are shared with TRBD1. Germline CDR1 reads SGHRS; CDR2 reads YFSETQ. The CDR3 is 13 amino acids. The covered CDR3 bases are TGCGCCAGCAGCCCGGGGACAGGGGGAGAC. Translation: CASSPGTGGD. The whole CDR3 sequence is CASSPGTGGDYTF.

A few counts support this clone. From the germline J gene comes the end of the CDR3, since the read stops 3 residues before it. The chain recombines TRBV20-1 with TRBJ1-5; 7 bases agree with TRBD1. Trimming took 5 bases from V and 5 from J; bases not matched to a gene: 12. Germline assignment: CDR1 DFQATT and CDR2 SNEGSKA (reference sequence). This CDR3 region has 15 residues. The CDR3 loop is CSASQWTGGDQPQHF. CDR3 DNA, as far as it was read: TGCAGTGCTTCCCAATGGACAGGAGGGGATCAGCCC.